This record covers a single T cell receptor beta chain. What it binds is unknown. The V gene's germline CDR1 is MGHRA and CDR2 YSYEKL. The CDR3 covers 17 residues. V lost 4 bases and J 2 bases, leaving 21 bases between the germline ends. This sample is part of a study of CD8 T cells in ankylosing spondylitis. For TCR beta, libraries came from quantitative 5'-RACE with molecular barcodes. Using its own MiXCR run on the 5' RACE reads, TCRdb lists one record per CDR3 protein. The sample records about 400,000 distinct CDR3 sequences, 20% to 25% being singletons. Overall study findings and caveats: A CD8+ phenotype characterized the disease-linked clones, which were relatively rare in peripheral blood. Blood from ankylosing spondylitis patients appeared to carry a characteristic roughly eight-variant TCR beta motif. Matched ankylosing spondylitis synovial fluid reportedly showed significant enrichment of disease-linked clones.

The chain uses TRBV4-1 and TRBJ2-7; TRBD2 is a possible D gene (6 bases). The source of this sequence is a male donor with ankylosing spondylitis or in good health (not recorded which). Specimen: blood, either unsorted or a sorted T cell fraction (not recorded which). CDR3 amino acids: CASSPSDDGTATYEQYF. The DNA for the CDR3 is TGCGCCAGCAGCCCAAGTGACGACGGGACTGCTACCTACGAGCAGTACTTC.